These T cell receptor beta chains were read from a single sample in a study of long-term antiretroviral therapy in people with HIV. Using immunoSEQ multiplex PCR, the repertoire was profiled, and TCRdb retains in-frame clones only, with some absent. The sample records some 27,000 clones, under 85% being singletons. Material: unsorted PBMCs, obtained 2.1 years after starting antiretroviral therapy. These receptors all come from a man aged 25 to 40 with HIV. Both conserved end residues are part of each CDR3. D genes are given only for firm matches.

TRBJ2-7,TRBV4-2,.,16,CASSQVGGASSYEQYF
TRBJ2-2,TRBV2,.,13,CASNPNGPGELFF
TRBJ2-2,TRBV5-4,.,15,CASSPREPTTGELFF
TRBJ1-3,TRBV11-2,.,18,CASSLGHRVLSSGNTIYF
TRBJ1-2,TRBV6-5,TRBD1,13,CASSYDRGDGYTF
TRBJ1-2,TRBV28,TRBD1,15,CASSSRQGGAQGYTF
TRBJ2-7,TRBV5-4,.,14,CASSTGPSRPEQYF
TRBJ1-4,TRBV13,.,14,CASSFSVVGEKLFF
TRBJ1-1,TRBV5-4,.,15,CASSFSDRLNTEAFF
TRBJ1-2,TRBV6-5,TRBD1,15,CASSYSDRGLYGYTF
TRBJ2-5,TRBV4-3,TRBD2,19,CASSQDFPRGTTLKETQYF
TRBJ1-1,TRBV19,TRBD1,14,CASRGQGGRTEAFF
TRBJ2-5,TRBV9,TRBD2,18,CASSSGGLAGATQETQYF
TRBJ2-5,TRBV5-8,TRBD1,14,CASSLDRGRETQYF
TRBJ1-2,TRBV19,TRBD1,14,CASSITDRGDGYTF
TRBJ1-4,TRBV9,.,18,CASSVEAGGLGTNEKLFF
TRBJ1-2,TRBV19,.,18,CASRTTTHTGSKDYGYTF
TRBJ2-7,TRBV18,.,14,CASSPSLGTYEQYF
TRBJ2-2,TRBV10-3,TRBD2,15,CAVLTGGANTGELFF
TRBJ2-1,TRBV6-1,TRBD2,14,CASILAGPYNEQFF
TRBJ2-7,TRBV7-9,.,16,CASSRGRSQGSEEQYF
TRBJ2-3,TRBV29-1,TRBD2,14,CSVGRGGATDTQYF
TRBJ2-1,TRBV13,TRBD2,15,CASSPASGSYNEQFF
TRBJ1-6,TRBV9,TRBD1,18,CASSAPRTGGTMNSPLHF
TRBJ2-2,TRBV7-3,TRBD1,17,CASSLKGDRETTGELFF
TRBJ2-3,TRBV10-3,.,12,CAISSSTDTQYF
TRBJ2-4,TRBV5-4,.,16,CASSKDGGPRGSIQYF
TRBJ1-5,TRBV5-6,.,15,CASSLSHVPYQPQHF
TRBJ2-3,TRBV9,TRBD2,15,CASSAAGGPSDTQYF
TRBJ2-3,TRBV6-5,TRBD2,15,CASSYRLADWYTQYF
TRBJ1-4,TRBV19,.,15,CASSIGPGTNEKLFF
TRBJ1-5,TRBV6-5,.,16,CASSYSGQQPNQPQHF
TRBJ1-3,TRBV5-6,.,14,CASSPDSSGNTIYF
TRBJ2-7,TRBV28,TRBD1,17,CASSSLTRDRYIYEQYF
TRBJ1-1,TRBV9,.,16,CASSPHRTASNTEAFF
TRBJ1-2,TRBV5-4,.,14,CASSLALRDYGYTF
TRBJ1-3,TRBV5-5,.,16,CASSLAGTSSGNTIYF
TRBJ2-3,TRBV6-6,.,15,CASPPTVPSTDTQYF
TRBJ2-7,TRBV7-8,.,13,CASSLESVYEQYF
TRBJ1-1,TRBV2,.,12,CASSRRDTEAFF